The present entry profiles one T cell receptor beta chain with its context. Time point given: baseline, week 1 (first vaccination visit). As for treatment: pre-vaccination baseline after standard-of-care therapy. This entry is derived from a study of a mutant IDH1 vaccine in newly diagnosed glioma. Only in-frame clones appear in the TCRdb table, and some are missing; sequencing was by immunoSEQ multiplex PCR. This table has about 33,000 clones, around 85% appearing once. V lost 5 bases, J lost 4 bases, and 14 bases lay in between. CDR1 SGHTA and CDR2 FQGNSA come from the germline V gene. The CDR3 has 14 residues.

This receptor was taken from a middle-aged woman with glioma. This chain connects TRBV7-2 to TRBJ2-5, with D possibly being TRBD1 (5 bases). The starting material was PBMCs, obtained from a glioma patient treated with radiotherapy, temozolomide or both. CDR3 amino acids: CASSQQERGETQYF. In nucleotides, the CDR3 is TGTGCCAGCAGCCAACAGGAGAGAGGAGAGACCCAGTACTTC.